The TCR beta chain under discussion was sequenced for a study of Ad26.COV2.S vaccination and SARS-CoV-2 variants. Study in general: Ad26.COV2.S given intramuscularly, once or twice 56 days apart. Overall study findings and caveats: Those who received the vaccine showed greater spike-specific TCR breadth than those given placebo. It was reported that spike-specific CD8+ and CD4+ T cell responses were substantially broad after vaccination.

Libraries were prepared by immunoSEQ multiplex PCR; TCRdb keeps only in-frame clonotypes and omits some of them. The data show fewer than 500,000 clones, 90% seen once. This clone was seen just once. Antigen specificity is unknown. Treatment here: around 19 received Ad26.COV2.S at low or high dose, single or two shots; about 5 received placebo; per-sample allocation not given. Sample collection was performed on day 63 after the first vaccine or placebo injection. Whoever gave the sample was an adult aged 18-55 years in Boston. The germline V gene encodes CDR1 GTSNPN and CDR2 SVGIG (reference sequence). This CDR3 is 16 amino acids long. Deletions cut 5 bases from V and 5 bases from J, with 24 bases between.

The source was peripheral blood, collected in a trial of Ad26.COV2.S vaccine versus placebo. This chain joins TRBV30 and TRBJ1-1; D perhaps matches TRBD1 (6 bases). The TCR was taken from a person between 18 and 60 years old who received the Ad26.COV2.S COVID-19 vaccine or a placebo. The CDR3 loop reads CAWLIGPGQPRTEAFF. The CDR3 nucleotides read TGTGCCTGGCTCATTGGCCCCGGACAGCCGAGGACTGAAGCTTTCTTT.